This T cell receptor (beta chain) was profiled in a study of shared clonotypes between healthy human individuals. Overall study findings and caveats: It was the few donors that limited the genetic and exposure-history diversity represented. In general, naive subsets displayed greater estimated richness than memory subsets did.

The CDR3 covers 16 residues. CDR1 and CDR2 (germline): GTSNPN, SVGIG (reference sequence). The germline V and J ends were trimmed by 1 base and 2 bases, with 18 bases remaining between them. About this clone itself: The antigen is undetermined.

Each cell subset's genomic DNA was divided evenly among several immunoSEQ plates. Sequencing was performed with immunoSEQ multiplex PCR; in TCRdb, only in-frame clones are kept and a portion is missing. The sample lists 1.6 million or so clones, roughly 97% occurring once. The genes are TRBV30 and TRBJ2-7; tentatively, D is TRBD1 or TRBD2 (5 bases each). This clonotype originated in a man aged 30 to 39 in good health. Sequenced input: naive CD4+ T cells sorted from blood. Subset given: CD45RA+ positively selected. The CDR3 DNA sequence: TGTGCCTGGAGTGCAACGGCAGGGACGGCGGCCTACGAGCAGTACTTC. This gives the protein CAWSATAGTAAYEQYF.